One and the same sample provided the 22 T cell receptor beta chains below, sequenced in a study of neoadjuvant anti-PD-1 for oral cavity cancer. Clones were sequenced by immunoSEQ multiplex PCR, and TCRdb holds only the in-frame ones, with some missing. There are more than 6,500 clones in the sample; around 75% occur only once, and around 3.2% lies in the top ten. Sequenced here: PBMCs, sampled before nivolumab (anti-PD-1) treatment. Receptors originate from a person aged 35-79 years with oral cavity squamous cell carcinoma.

This chain connects TRBV28 to TRBJ1-5; perhaps TRBD1 as D (5 bases). V was pared by 7 bases and J by 0 bases, with 13 bases between. There are 15 residues in the CDR3. The germline V gene has CDR1 MDHEN and CDR2 SYDVKM. CDR3 sequence: CASIARVYSNQPQHF. The CDR3 DNA follows: TGTGCCAGCATCGCCAGGGTCTATAGCAATCAGCCCCAGCATTTT.

CDR3 residues: CASSSGPYGYTF. The CDR3 nucleotides are TGTGCCAGCTCATCCGGCCCCTATGGCTACACCTTC. The chain has TRBV18 and TRBJ1-2; D remains unclear. The CDR3 contains 12 residues. CDR1 KGHSH and CDR2 LQKENI come from the germline V gene. V dropped 5 bases and J dropped 4 bases, with 8 bases sitting between them.

This chain connects TRBV27 to TRBJ1-6; 8 positions match TRBD1. This CDR3 region has 15 residues. Germline CDR1 and CDR2: MNHEY and SMNVEV (reference sequence). Trimming took 3 bases from V and 6 from J; bases not matched to a gene: 4. This CDR3 is CASSFGQGANSPLHF. The CDR3 DNA reads as TGTGCCAGCAGTTTCGGTCAGGGGGCTAATTCACCCCTCCACTTT.

The rearrangement uses TRBV6-5 and TRBJ2-3; D is ambiguous. Trimming cost V 7 bases and J 6 bases, with 8 bases left between them. Germline assignment: CDR1 MNHEY and CDR2 SVGAGI. The CDR3 runs 11 residues. Here the CDR3 DNA reads TGTGCCAGCACCTTCGGCGATACGCAGTATTTT. This translates into CASTFGDTQYF.

The J gene is TRBJ2-2, the V gene TRBV29-1; D not certain. The CDR3 contains 13 residues. CDR1 and CDR2 from the germline V gene are SQVTM and ANQGSEA. V lost 4 bases, J lost 4 bases, and 10 bases lay in between. The CDR3 sequence: CSVATVTTGELFF. CDR3 sequence (DNA): TGCAGCGTTGCAACAGTAACCACCGGGGAGCTGTTTTTT.

V is TRBV29-1 and J is TRBJ1-1, with a possible D match to TRBD1 (6 bases). This CDR3 region has 13 residues. CDR1 SQVTM and CDR2 ANQGSEA come from the germline V gene. Between the trimmed V and J ends, which lost 5 bases and 4 bases, there was a span of 14 bases. CDR3 sequence reads: CSVLQGGGTEAFF. In DNA, the CDR3 is TGCAGCGTTCTACAGGGAGGGGGCACTGAAGCTTTCTTT.

The rearrangement links TRBV10-3 to TRBJ2-5; TRBD2 aligns across 8 bases. The CDR3 consists of 16 residues. Germline-derived CDR1 and CDR2 are ENHRY and SYGVKD. Trimming cost V 0 bases and J 4 bases; bases outside gene matches: 7. The CDR3 loop reads CAISESLAGGRETQYF. The CDR3 coding sequence is TGTGCCATCAGTGAGTCGCTGGCGGGGGGTCGAGAGACCCAGTACTTC.

The rearrangement joins TRBV28 to TRBJ1-1, with TRBD1 matching 10 bases. The CDR3 is made up of 17 amino acids. Germline CDR1 MDHEN, CDR2 SYDVKM. With 3 bases clipped from V and 5 bases from J, the junction kept 12 bases outside the gene matches. The CDR3 here is CASSLTPGTGDGTEAFF. The CDR3 DNA is TGTGCCAGCAGTTTGACCCCCGGGACAGGGGATGGAACTGAAGCTTTCTTT.

This rearrangement joins TRBV14 to TRBJ1-3, with no clear D. The CDR3 sequence is 15 residues long. Germline CDR1 is SGHDN and CDR2 is FVKESK. Deletions cut 4 bases from V and 0 bases from J, with 10 bases between. Written as DNA, the CDR3 is TGTGCCAGCAGCCTTCAGAGTTCCTCTGGAAACACCATATATTTT. This encodes CASSLQSSSGNTIYF.

With regard to this clone: Germline is not matched at one junction end, which may reflect a read error. This chain uses TRBV7-2 with TRBJ2-3; TRBD2 agrees at 8 bases. Germline CDR1 reads SGHTA; CDR2 reads FQGNSA. The CDR3 extends over 16 amino acids. The CDR3 DNA sequence: TGTGCCAGCACCTTAGGGGAGCGGGGGTATACTACGGGGCAGTATTTT. As protein: CASTLGERGYTTGQYF. The whole variable domain, remainder taken from reference TRBV7-2 and TRBJ2-3, is GAGVSQSPSNKVTEKGKDVELRCDPISGHTALYWYRQSLGQGLEFLIYFQGNSAPDKSGLPSDRFSAERTGGSVSTLTIQRTQQEDSAVYLCASTLGERGYTTGQYFGPGTRLTVL.

The rearrangement joins TRBV5-1 to TRBJ2-3; TRBD2 matches 8 bases. V shed 4 bases and J 2 bases; nucleotides not matched to a gene: 9. The CDR3 spans 16 residues. The germline V gene encodes CDR1 SGHRS and CDR2 YFSETQ. The CDR3 DNA reads as TGCGCCAGCAGCCGTAACGAGCGGGGGCCCACAGATACGCAGTATTTT. It yields the protein CASSRNERGPTDTQYF. Drawing the rest from reference TRBV5-1 and TRBJ2-3, the complete variable domain is KAGVTQTPRYLIKTRGQQVTLSCSPISGHRSVSWYQQTPGQGLQFLFEYFSETQRNKGNFPGRFSGRQFSNSRSEMNVSTLELGDSALYLCASSRNERGPTDTQYFGPGTRLTVL.

This chain connects TRBV5-1 to TRBJ2-7; TRBD1 aligns across 7 bases. V was pared by 2 bases and J by 5 bases, with 1 base of the junction left unmatched. CDR1 is SGHRS, CDR2 YFSETQ, per germline. The CDR3 consists of 12 residues. For the CDR3, the DNA is TGCGCCAGCAGCTTCGACAGGGACGAGCAGTACTTC. Translation: CASSFDRDEQYF.

The chain links TRBV15 to TRBJ1-4, with no clear D. V lost 1 base and J lost 5, with 8 bases in between. Germline V gives CDR1 LNHNV, CDR2 YYDKDF (reference sequence). The CDR3 is 14 residues long. For the CDR3, the DNA is TGTGCCACCAGCAGAGTTATAGGAAATGAAAAACTGTTTTTT. It translates to CATSRVIGNEKLFF.

The chain couples TRBV25-1 to TRBJ2-5, with D uncertain. V was clipped by 5 bases and J by 5 bases, with 6 bases between them. The germline V gene has CDR1 MGHDK and CDR2 SYGVNS. The CDR3 is 11 residues long. CDR3 in amino acids: CASSHRETQYF. The CDR3 DNA sequence: TGTGCCAGCAGTCACCGGGAGACCCAGTACTTC.

The chain uses TRBV4-3 and TRBJ1-1; 7 nucleotides align to TRBD1. The CDR3 consists of 14 residues. Trimming removed 5 bases from V and 0 bases from J; junction bases left unmatched: 3. Germline-derived CDR1 and CDR2 are LGHNA and YSLEER. For the CDR3, the DNA is TGCGCCAGCAGCTCGGGACAGCTGAACACTGAAGCTTTCTTT. It yields the protein CASSSGQLNTEAFF.

The chain is built from TRBV5-6 and TRBJ1-1; D might be TRBD1 (6 bases). The V and J ends lost 5 bases and 6 bases respectively, with 20 bases between them. The V gene's germline CDR1 is SGHDT and CDR2 YYEEEE. This CDR3 is 15 amino acids long. DNA for the CDR3: TGTGCCAGCAGTTCCGAGCCACGGGGGGCGTCTGAAGCTTTCTTT. This sequence encodes CASSSEPRGASEAFF.

The rearrangement uses TRBV14 and TRBJ1-6; D not resolved. The V and J ends lost 6 bases and 6 bases respectively, with 6 bases between them. This CDR3 comprises 12 residues. The germline CDR1 and CDR2 sequences are SGHDN and FVKESK. Written as DNA, the CDR3 is TGTGCCAGCAGTGACCTTAATTCACCCCTCCACTTT. As protein: CASSDLNSPLHF.

The chain uses TRBV6-1 and TRBJ2-1, with unresolved D. Trimming took 5 bases from V and 2 from J, leaving 13 bases between them. This CDR3 has 15 amino acids. The germline gives CDR1 MNHNS, CDR2 SASEGT. Here the CDR3 reads CASSSVQSPYNEQFF. The DNA of the CDR3 is TGTGCCAGCAGTAGCGTACAGAGCCCCTACAATGAGCAGTTCTTC.

V gene TRBV7-2 combines with J gene TRBJ1-6; D ambiguous. Germline V gives CDR1 SGHTA, CDR2 FQGNSA. There are 15 residues in the CDR3. The V end lost 1 base, the J end lost 14 bases, and 18 bases lay between the germline ends. The CDR3 spells CASSLEGTRGETLHF. The CDR3 DNA reads as TGTGCCAGCAGCTTAGAGGGTACCCGCGGCGAAACCCTCCACTTT.

This rearrangement joins TRBV27 to TRBJ2-5, with 11 positions matching TRBD2. V gave up 6 bases and J gave up 5 bases; unmatched junction bases: 8. Germline V gives CDR1 MNHEY, CDR2 SMNVEV (reference sequence). The CDR3 covers 15 residues. The CDR3 sequence is CASSPLAGGGETQYF. CDR3 in DNA: TGTGCCAGCAGCCCCCTAGCGGGGGGCGGCGAGACCCAGTACTTC.

This chain links TRBV19 with TRBJ1-5; no definite D call. The CDR3 consists of 13 residues. The germline CDR1 and CDR2 sequences are LNHDA and SQIVND (reference sequence). Trimming shortened V by 8 bases and J by 3 bases, and 11 bases separated the two germline ends. The CDR3 reads CASGGQSNQPQHF. CDR3 nucleotides: TGTGCCAGTGGAGGTCAGTCCAATCAGCCCCAGCATTTT. Full variable domain (missing parts from reference TRBV19 and TRBJ1-5): DGGITQSPKYLFRKEGQNVTLSCEQNLNHDAMYWYRQDPGQGLRLIYYSQIVNDFQKGDIAEGYSVSREKKESFPLTVTSAQKNPTAFYLCASGGQSNQPQHFGDGTRLSIL.

This chain connects TRBV7-9 to TRBJ1-6, with D possibly matching TRBD1 (6 bases). The germline gives CDR1 SEHNR, CDR2 FQNEAQ (reference sequence). Trimming removed 3 bases from V and 6 bases from J, with 12 bases in between. There are 15 residues in the CDR3. This CDR3 is CASSFAGTSNSPLHF. The CDR3 DNA reads as TGTGCCAGCAGCTTCGCCGGGACAAGTAATTCACCCCTCCACTTT.